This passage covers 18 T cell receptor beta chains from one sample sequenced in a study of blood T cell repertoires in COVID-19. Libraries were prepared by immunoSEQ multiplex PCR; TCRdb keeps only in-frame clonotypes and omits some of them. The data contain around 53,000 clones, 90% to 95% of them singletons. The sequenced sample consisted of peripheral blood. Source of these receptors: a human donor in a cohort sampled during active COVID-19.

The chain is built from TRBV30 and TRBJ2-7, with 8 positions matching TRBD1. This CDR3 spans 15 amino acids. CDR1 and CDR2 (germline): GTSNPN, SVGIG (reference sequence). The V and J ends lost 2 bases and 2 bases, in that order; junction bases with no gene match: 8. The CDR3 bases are TGTGCCTGGAGTCAGGGGGGACAGGTTCCCTACGAGCAGTACTTC. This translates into CAWSQGGQVPYEQYF.

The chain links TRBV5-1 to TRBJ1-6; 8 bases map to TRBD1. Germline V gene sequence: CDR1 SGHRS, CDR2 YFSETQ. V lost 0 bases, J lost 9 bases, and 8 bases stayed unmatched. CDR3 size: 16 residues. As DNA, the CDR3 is TGCGCCAGCAGCTTGGCCCATGGACAGGGAGTTTCACCCCTCCACTTT. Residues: CASSLAHGQGVSPLHF.

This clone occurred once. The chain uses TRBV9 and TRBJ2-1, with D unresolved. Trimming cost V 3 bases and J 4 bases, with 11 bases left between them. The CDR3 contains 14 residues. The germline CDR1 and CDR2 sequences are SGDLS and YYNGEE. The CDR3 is CASSAETLYNEQFF. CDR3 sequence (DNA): TGTGCCAGCAGCGCGGAGACCCTGTACAATGAGCAGTTCTTC.

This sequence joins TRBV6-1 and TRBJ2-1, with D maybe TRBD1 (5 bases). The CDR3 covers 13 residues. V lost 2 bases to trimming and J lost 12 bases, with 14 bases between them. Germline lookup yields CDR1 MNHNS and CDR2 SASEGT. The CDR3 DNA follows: TGTGCCAGCAGTGAAAATGTCAGGGTGGTGCAGTTCTTC. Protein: CASSENVRVVQFF.

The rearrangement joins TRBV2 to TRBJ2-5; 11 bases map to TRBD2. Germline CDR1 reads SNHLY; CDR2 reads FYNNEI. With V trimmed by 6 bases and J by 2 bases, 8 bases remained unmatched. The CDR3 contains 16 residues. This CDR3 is CASSARLAGPQETQYF. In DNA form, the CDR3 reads TGTGCCAGCAGCGCCCGACTAGCGGGGCCGCAAGAGACCCAGTACTTC.

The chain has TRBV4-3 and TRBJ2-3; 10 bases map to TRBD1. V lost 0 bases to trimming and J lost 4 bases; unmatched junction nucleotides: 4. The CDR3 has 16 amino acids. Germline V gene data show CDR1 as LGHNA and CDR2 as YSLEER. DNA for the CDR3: TGCGCCAGCAGCCAAGATCCCGGACAGGGGGCAGATACGCAGTATTTT. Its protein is CASSQDPGQGADTQYF.

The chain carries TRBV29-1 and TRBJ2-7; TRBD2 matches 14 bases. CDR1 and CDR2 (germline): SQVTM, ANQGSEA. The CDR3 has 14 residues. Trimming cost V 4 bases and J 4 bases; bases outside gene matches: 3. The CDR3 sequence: CSVGGTSGSYEQYF. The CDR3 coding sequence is TGCAGCGTTGGAGGGACTAGCGGGAGTTACGAGCAGTACTTC.

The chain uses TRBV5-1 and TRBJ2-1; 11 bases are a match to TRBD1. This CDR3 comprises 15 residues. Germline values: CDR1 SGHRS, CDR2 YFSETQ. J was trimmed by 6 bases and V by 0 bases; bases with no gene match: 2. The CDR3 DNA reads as TGCGCCAGCAGCTTGGCCGGGACAGGGGGCAATGAGCAGTTCTTC. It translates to CASSLAGTGGNEQFF.

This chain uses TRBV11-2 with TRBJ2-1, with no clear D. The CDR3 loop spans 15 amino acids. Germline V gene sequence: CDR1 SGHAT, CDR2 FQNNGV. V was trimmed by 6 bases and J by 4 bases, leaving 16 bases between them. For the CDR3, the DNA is TGTGCCAGCAGTTCATTACGCGGCAATTACAATGAGCAGTTCTTC. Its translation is CASSSLRGNYNEQFF.

The CDR3 DNA reads as TGTGCCAGCAGCCCCCACAGGGAAAGTTTAGCTAATGAAAAACTGTTTTTT. It specifies CASSPHRESLANEKLFF. The chain recombines TRBV7-8 with TRBJ1-4, with D tentatively TRBD1 (6 bases). The V and J ends lost 5 bases and 3 bases respectively, with 19 bases between them. This CDR3 has 17 residues. From germline, CDR1 is SGHVS and CDR2 FQNEAQ.

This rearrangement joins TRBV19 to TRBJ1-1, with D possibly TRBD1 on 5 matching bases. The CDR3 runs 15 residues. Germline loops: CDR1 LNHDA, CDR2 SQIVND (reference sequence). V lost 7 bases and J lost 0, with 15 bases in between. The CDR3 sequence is CASNKGVELNTEAFF. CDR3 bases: TGTGCCAGTAACAAAGGGGTAGAGTTGAACACTGAAGCTTTCTTT.

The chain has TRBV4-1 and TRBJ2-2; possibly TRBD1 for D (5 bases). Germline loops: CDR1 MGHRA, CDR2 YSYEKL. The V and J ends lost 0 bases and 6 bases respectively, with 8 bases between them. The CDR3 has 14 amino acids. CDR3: CASSQELRAGELFF. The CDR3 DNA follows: TGCGCCAGCAGCCAAGAGCTCAGGGCCGGGGAGCTGTTTTTT.

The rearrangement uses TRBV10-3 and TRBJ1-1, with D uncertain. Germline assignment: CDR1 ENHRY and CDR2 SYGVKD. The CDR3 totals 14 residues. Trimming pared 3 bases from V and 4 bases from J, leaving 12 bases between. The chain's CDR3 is CAISEGRSATEAFF. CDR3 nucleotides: TGTGCCATCAGTGAAGGCAGGTCGGCCACTGAAGCTTTCTTT.

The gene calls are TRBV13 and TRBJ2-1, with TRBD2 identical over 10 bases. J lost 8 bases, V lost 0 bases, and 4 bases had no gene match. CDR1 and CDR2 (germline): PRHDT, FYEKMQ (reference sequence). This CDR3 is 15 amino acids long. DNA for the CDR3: TGTGCCAGCAGCTTAGGCCAGCGGGAGGGCGATGAGCAGTTCTTC. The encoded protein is CASSLGQREGDEQFF.

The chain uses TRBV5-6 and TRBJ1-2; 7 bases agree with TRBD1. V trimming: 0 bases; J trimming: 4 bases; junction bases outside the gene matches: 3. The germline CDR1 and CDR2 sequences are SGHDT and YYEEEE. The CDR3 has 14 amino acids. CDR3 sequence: CASSLGQGGYGYTF. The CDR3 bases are TGTGCCAGCAGCTTGGGGCAGGGGGGCTATGGCTACACCTTC.

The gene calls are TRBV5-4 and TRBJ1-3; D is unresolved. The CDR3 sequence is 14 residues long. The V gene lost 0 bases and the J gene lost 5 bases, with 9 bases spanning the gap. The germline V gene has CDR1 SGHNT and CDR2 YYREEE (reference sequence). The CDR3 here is CASSLEQTRNTIYF. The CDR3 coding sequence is TGTGCCAGCAGCTTGGAGCAGACTAGAAACACCATATATTTT.

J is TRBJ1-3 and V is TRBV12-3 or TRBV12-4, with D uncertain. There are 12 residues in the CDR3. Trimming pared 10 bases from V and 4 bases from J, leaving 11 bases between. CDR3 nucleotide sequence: TGTGCCACCGCCCGCGCCGGAAACACCATATATTTT. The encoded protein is CATARAGNTIYF.

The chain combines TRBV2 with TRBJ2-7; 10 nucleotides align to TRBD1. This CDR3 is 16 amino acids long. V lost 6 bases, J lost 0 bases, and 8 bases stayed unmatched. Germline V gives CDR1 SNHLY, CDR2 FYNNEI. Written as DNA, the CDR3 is TGTGCCAGCAGAGGGACAGGGGATAGGAGCTCCTACGAGCAGTACTTC. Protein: CASRGTGDRSSYEQYF.